A single sample gave rise to the 27 T cell receptor beta chains below, sequenced in a study of blood T cell repertoires in COVID-19. Measured with immunoSEQ multiplex PCR; TCRdb has only the in-frame clones, and not every one. The sample shows approximately 530,000 clones, around 90% of them seen only once. Source material: peripheral blood. The receptors here all came from a woman in her 50s with COVID-19, enrolled during active disease.

The sample holds one count of this clone. V is TRBV6-5 and J is TRBJ2-1, with 12 bases aligning to TRBD2. With 5 bases clipped from V and 5 bases from J, the junction kept 4 bases outside the gene matches. There are 15 residues in the CDR3. From germline, CDR1 is MNHEY and CDR2 SVGAGI. CDR3: CASSPSGGADNEQFF. In DNA form, the CDR3 reads TGTGCCAGCAGTCCTAGCGGGGGGGCCGACAATGAGCAGTTCTTC.

The rearrangement uses TRBV29-1 and TRBJ1-2; TRBD1 matches at 8 bases. With 1 base clipped from V and 4 bases from J, the junction kept 2 bases outside the gene matches. The CDR3 loop spans 13 amino acids. Germline V gene lookup returns CDR1 SQVTM and CDR2 ANQGSEA. Here the CDR3 DNA reads TGCAGCGTTGAAGTTGGGACAGGCTATGGCTACACCTTC. This gives the protein CSVEVGTGYGYTF.

V is TRBV11-3 and J is TRBJ2-1; D possibly corresponds to TRBD2 (6 bases). The CDR3 is 17 amino acids. V gave up 4 bases and J gave up 0 bases, with 16 bases separating them. Germline values: CDR1 SGHNT, CDR2 YENEEA. As DNA, the CDR3 is TGTGCCAGCAGCTCCCCGCGCGGGGTTAGCTCCTACAATGAGCAGTTCTTC. It is translated as CASSSPRGVSSYNEQFF.

The J gene is TRBJ2-5, the V gene TRBV18, with 9 bases fitting TRBD2. The CDR3 sequence is 18 residues long. J gave up 2 bases and V 3 bases, and 13 bases lay outside the gene matches. The germline gives CDR1 KGHSH, CDR2 LQKENI. CDR3 residues: CASSPRARASGEQETQYF. As DNA, the CDR3 is TGTGCCAGCTCACCTCGGGCGAGGGCTAGCGGGGAACAAGAGACCCAGTACTTC.

The chain combines TRBV30 with TRBJ1-4, with D hard to call. V lost 2 bases and J lost 5, with 6 bases in between. This CDR3 has 12 residues. Germline assignment: CDR1 GTSNPN and CDR2 SVGIG (reference sequence). The CDR3 loop is CAWSRRNEKLFF. The CDR3 DNA sequence: TGTGCCTGGAGTCGCCGGAATGAAAAACTGTTTTTT.

The chain links TRBV29-1 to TRBJ2-1, with a weak D call TRBD2 (6 bases). This CDR3 has 14 amino acids. Germline assignment: CDR1 SQVTM and CDR2 ANQGSEA. The germline V and J ends were trimmed by 6 bases and 7 bases, with 19 bases remaining between them. In nucleotides, the CDR3 is TGCAGCGTCTCCGTCAGACTAGATGCGAATGAGCAGTTCTTC. This sequence encodes CSVSVRLDANEQFF.

The rearrangement uses TRBV19 and TRBJ1-2; 7 bases map to TRBD1. The CDR3 has 15 amino acids. V shed 5 bases and J 2 bases; nucleotides not matched to a gene: 8. CDR1 is LNHDA, CDR2 SQIVND, per germline (reference sequence). For the CDR3, the DNA is TGTGCCAGTAGTCCAGACAGGGATTTAAACTATGGCTACACCTTC. It specifies CASSPDRDLNYGYTF.

CDR3 DNA: TGTGCCAGCAGCTCGAAGCGGGGGCATCGCACAGATACGCAGTATTTT. Amino acid sequence: CASSSKRGHRTDTQYF. The rearrangement links TRBV7-3 to TRBJ2-3; 8 nucleotides match TRBD2. This CDR3 contains 16 residues. The germline gives CDR1 SGHTA, CDR2 FQGTGA. After removal of 4 bases from V and 1 base from J, the junction contained 7 bases not matched to a gene.

The J gene is TRBJ2-7, the V gene TRBV3-1 (or the pseudogene TRBV3-2); 9 bases are shared with TRBD1. Per the germline V gene, CDR1 is LGHDT and CDR2 is YNNKEL (reference sequence). CDR3 length: 15 residues. With V trimmed by 3 bases and J by 4 bases, 7 bases remained unmatched. The CDR3 DNA sequence: TGTGCCAGCAGCCAGCCGGGACAGGGCGGTTACGAGCAGTACTTC. Translation gives CASSQPGQGGYEQYF.

The CDR3 reads CASSSTDFEKLFF. The CDR3 nucleotides are TGTGCCAGCAGTTCCACCGACTTTGAAAAACTGTTTTTT. The chain recombines TRBV6-1 with TRBJ1-4; no reliable D call. Between the trimmed V and J ends, which lost 5 bases and 7 bases, there was a span of 11 bases. Looked up from germline, CDR1 is MNHNS and CDR2 is SASEGT. This CDR3 contains 13 residues.

The chain carries TRBV19 and TRBJ1-2; D perhaps matches TRBD1 (5 bases). V was shortened by 3 bases and J by 2 bases, with 10 bases between the two germline ends. The germline V gene encodes CDR1 LNHDA and CDR2 SQIVND (reference sequence). The CDR3 runs to 14 residues. This CDR3 is CASSISAGNYGYTF. The CDR3 DNA reads TGTGCCAGTAGTATCTCGGCAGGGAACTATGGCTACACCTTC.

This chain uses TRBV30 with TRBJ2-5, with D tentatively TRBD2 (6 bases). The germline V gene has CDR1 GTSNPN and CDR2 SVGIG (reference sequence). Trimming pared 4 bases from V and 4 bases from J, leaving 13 bases between. There are 13 residues in the CDR3. Here the CDR3 reads CAWIEGRSETQYF. For the CDR3, the DNA is TGTGCCTGGATCGAAGGGAGGTCAGAGACCCAGTACTTC.

V is TRBV18 and J is TRBJ2-5; 9 nucleotides agree with TRBD1. In germline, CDR1 is KGHSH, CDR2 LQKENI. This CDR3 is 17 amino acids long. The trim removed 3 bases at V and 4 bases at J, leaving 12 bases unmatched. This chain's CDR3 is CASSPSPRQGVRETQYF. The CDR3 DNA reads as TGTGCCAGCTCACCGAGTCCCCGACAGGGGGTCAGAGAGACCCAGTACTTC.

The chain is built from TRBV30 and TRBJ2-7, with TRBD1 matching 10 bases. The CDR3 is made up of 13 amino acids. With V trimmed by 7 bases and J by 4 bases, 7 bases remained unmatched. Germline CDR1 and CDR2: GTSNPN and SVGIG (reference sequence). CDR3 amino acids: CASRQGAWYEQYF. The CDR3 DNA is TGTGCCTCAAGACAGGGGGCTTGGTACGAGCAGTACTTC.

V usage is TRBV28 and J usage is TRBJ1-1; possibly TRBD1 for D (6 bases). CDR1 is MDHEN and CDR2 is SYDVKM in the germline V gene. The ends were cut back, 2 bases at V and 5 bases at J, with 12 bases in the middle. The CDR3 has 14 amino acids. The CDR3 spells CASSLGGAGTEAFF. In nucleotides, the CDR3 is TGTGCCAGCAGTTTAGGGGGGGCAGGGACTGAAGCTTTCTTT.

J is TRBJ1-6 and V is TRBV2; D ambiguous. The V end was cut by 5 bases, the J end by 2 bases, with 10 bases between. This CDR3 has 15 residues. Germline loops: CDR1 SNHLY, CDR2 FYNNEI. CDR3 nucleotides: TGTGCCAGCAGTACGGGGAGCGCCTATAATTCACCCCTCCACTTT. It encodes CASSTGSAYNSPLHF.

The chain combines TRBV10-1 with TRBJ2-7, with a tentative D call TRBD2 (5 bases). CDR3 length: 14 residues. The V end was cut by 2 bases, the J end by 5 bases, with 13 bases between. Germline V CDR1 and CDR2: WNHNN, SYGVQD (reference sequence). DNA of the CDR3: TGCGCCAGCAGTGAGGGCGGGTCGGAGAACGAGCAGTACTTC. This gives the protein CASSEGGSENEQYF.

The chain couples TRBV3-1 (or the pseudogene TRBV3-2) to TRBJ2-7; 7 positions agree with TRBD1. Per the germline V gene, CDR1 is LGHDT and CDR2 is YNNKEL (reference sequence). The CDR3 runs 14 residues. J lost 6 bases, V lost 5 bases, and 10 bases had no gene match. The CDR3 sequence is CASSERQGSFEQYF. The CDR3, as DNA: TGTGCCAGCAGCGAACGACAGGGCAGTTTCGAGCAGTACTTC.

The CDR3 sequence: CASSEDRDTSYEQYF. In nucleotides, the CDR3 is TGTGCCAGCAGTGAGGACAGGGATACTTCCTACGAGCAGTACTTC. The chain combines TRBV6-1 with TRBJ2-7; TRBD1 aligns across 8 bases. CDR1 is MNHNS, CDR2 SASEGT, per germline. The CDR3 is 15 amino acids. J gave up 1 base and V 3 bases, and 5 bases lay outside the gene matches.

The chain is built from TRBV15 and TRBJ1-5; a possible D gene is TRBD1 (5 bases). The CDR3 loop spans 22 amino acids. Looked up from germline, CDR1 is LNHNV and CDR2 is YYDKDF (reference sequence). V was clipped by 0 bases and J by 0 bases, with 27 bases between them. The DNA of the CDR3 is TGTGCCACCAGCAGAGATTATCAGTTGCAAGGTTCAGGGTATGGTAGCAATCAGCCCCAGCATTTT. This codes for CATSRDYQLQGSGYGSNQPQHF.

V usage is TRBV19 and J usage is TRBJ2-3; D is unresolved. CDR1 is LNHDA, CDR2 SQIVND, per germline (reference sequence). Trimming took 5 bases from V and 6 from J, leaving 9 bases between them. The CDR3 has 12 amino acids. The CDR3 sequence: CASSAFADTQYF. CDR3 in DNA: TGTGCCAGTAGTGCGTTCGCGGATACGCAGTATTTT.

J is TRBJ2-1 and V is TRBV11-2, with 10 bases fitting TRBD2. In germline, CDR1 is SGHAT, CDR2 FQNNGV. After removal of 5 bases from V and 8 bases from J, the junction contained 6 bases not matched to a gene. The CDR3 extends over 14 amino acids. The chain's CDR3 is CASSPLAGEDEQFF. The CDR3 DNA sequence: TGTGCCAGCAGCCCTCTAGCGGGGGAGGATGAGCAGTTCTTC.

Of note for this clone: Other DNA sequences within the sample encode an identical CDR3. The chain combines TRBV6-5 with TRBJ1-2; a possible D gene is TRBD1 (6 bases). In germline, CDR1 is MNHEY, CDR2 SVGAGI. V was trimmed by 5 bases and J by 5 bases, leaving 12 bases between them. The CDR3 extends over 13 amino acids. CDR3 DNA: TGTGCCAGCAGTCCGACAGGAAGATATGGCTACACCTTC. Translating gives CASSPTGRYGYTF.

The chain employs TRBV7-9 and TRBJ2-1, with D maybe TRBD2 (5 bases). The germline V and J ends were trimmed by 1 base and 5 bases, with 9 bases remaining between them. The CDR3 has 14 residues. Germline lookup yields CDR1 SEHNR and CDR2 FQNEAQ (reference sequence). CDR3 loop: CASSLVLVNNEQFF. In nucleotides, the CDR3 is TGTGCCAGCAGCTTAGTACTAGTCAACAATGAGCAGTTCTTC.

The chain has TRBV24-1 and TRBJ1-1; D may be TRBD1 (5 bases). This CDR3 has 14 amino acids. From germline, CDR1 is KGHDR and CDR2 SFDVKD. Deletions cut 3 bases from V and 4 bases from J, with 11 bases between. The CDR3 DNA reads TGTGCCACCAGTGATCGTCAGGGAGGCACTGAAGCTTTCTTT. As protein: CATSDRQGGTEAFF.

The CDR3 sequence is CASSGTGYTGELFF. The DNA of the CDR3 is TGCGCCAGCAGCGGGACAGGGTACACCGGGGAGCTGTTTTTT. J is TRBJ2-2 and V is TRBV5-1; 9 bases align to TRBD1. The junction had 1 base not matched to a gene; V was cut back by 4 bases and J by 3 bases. Germline V CDR1 and CDR2: SGHRS, YFSETQ. The CDR3 consists of 14 residues.

This chain connects TRBV28 to TRBJ1-1, with TRBD1 identical over 11 bases. The ends lost 3 bases at V and 1 base at J; junction bases unmatched: 13. This CDR3 spans 19 amino acids. The germline V gene has CDR1 MDHEN and CDR2 SYDVKM. The CDR3 loop reads CASSFGTLDRGPGNTEAFF. The CDR3 coding sequence is TGTGCCAGCAGTTTCGGGACTTTGGACAGGGGGCCGGGGAACACTGAAGCTTTCTTT.